This record concerns one T cell receptor (beta chain) sequence. Its antigen is not known. A much larger clone differs from this one at a single base, so this may be a read error. CDR1 and CDR2 (germline): SNHLY, FYNNEI. CDR3 length: 14 amino acids. Investigators profiled TCR beta VDJ and CDR3 from genomic DNA template. TCRdb used MiXCR to reprocess the reads, holding one entry per CDR3 protein. The sample lists fewer than 200,000 distinct CDR3 sequences; almost 50% were seen once. These data come from a study of CD8+CD57+ T cells in acquired aplastic anemia. Study results and limitations: Overlapping CD8+ CDR3 repertoires of patients and controls contained 25 to 35 shared sequences.

The authors sequenced patients whose flow cytometry had shown CD8+CD57+ cell expansion. Sequenced input: sorted CD4+, CD8+, or CD8+CD57+ T cells (not recorded which) from PBMCs. This chain uses TRBV2 with TRBJ1-2; D is unclear. This clonotype was sampled from a human donor with aplastic anemia. The CDR3 reads CALLSILANYGYTF. The DNA of the CDR3 is TGCGCTCTTCTTTCCATTCTAGCTAACTATGGCTACACCTTC.